This T cell receptor beta chain was documented in a study of metastatic and nonmetastatic thyroid tumors. Study at large: Malignant and benign thyroid patients had repertoires compared in peripheral blood and tumor or nodule tissue.

The CDR3 is 14 residues long. Germline loops: CDR1 SGHRS, CDR2 YFSETQ. Trimming pared 0 bases from V and 7 bases from J, leaving 13 bases between. None of the patients had undergone any treatment ahead of thyroid surgery. Original handling: Between-group CDR3 differences, defined by clinicopathological status, yielded a distant-metastasis classifier for papillary thyroid cancer. TCRdb ran MiXCR on the PCR reads. The V and J calls shown here were made by TCRdb, not taken from the authors' results. The sample carries around 17,000 clones, approximately 13% recorded once. This chain connects TRBV5-1 to TRBJ1-2; D is uncertain. The sequenced sample consisted of tumor tissue. This receptor was taken from a female donor with papillary thyroid cancer or a benign thyroid nodule (not recorded which). Some clones in this sample may be carry-over from other donors' samples. CDR3 nucleotides: TGCGCCAGCAGCTTGGGACCCCTGGGCGGTGGCTACACCTTC. This gives the protein CASSLGPLGGGYTF.